This T cell receptor (beta chain) stems from a study of T-cell memory formation after mild COVID-19. MiXCR was run by TCRdb on the 5' RACE reads, yielding one entry per CDR3 protein. The sample holds roughly 80,000 distinct CDR3 sequences; around 13% are singletons and the top ten take about a third. This clonotype was observed a few times. The sample consisted of PBMCs or a T cell subset sorted from them (not recorded which). This clonotype was obtained from an adult woman who had mild COVID-19 (a few samples of this study predate the infection). Cell type and time point are not known.

The CDR3 bases are TGTGCCAGCAGTCGACCGGGCACCACCTACGAGCAGTACTTC. This encodes CASSRPGTTYEQYF. The J gene is TRBJ2-7, the V gene TRBV7-2; D remains ambiguous. CDR1 and CDR2 from the germline V gene are SGHTA and FQGNSA. This CDR3 region has 14 residues. V lost 6 bases and J 2 bases, leaving 14 bases between the germline ends.